Listed here are 19 T cell receptor beta chains from one sample, sequenced in a study of OX40 agonist ivuxolimab in advanced cancers. TCRdb keeps only in-frame clones here, not all; method: immunoSEQ multiplex PCR. The sample holds some 9,600 clones, 60% to 70% seen once. This specimen consisted of CD4+ or CD8+ T cells sorted from blood, obtained in a trial of the OX40 agonist ivuxolimab. The source of these receptors is an adult with an advanced solid tumor such as melanoma, head and neck, liver or kidney cancer.

This clone has at least ten counts. The chain joins TRBV29-1 to TRBJ1-2, with D perhaps matching TRBD1 (5 bases). Germline V gene data show CDR1 as SQVTM and CDR2 as ANQGSEA. Trimming cost V 4 bases and J 4 bases, with 19 bases left between them. The CDR3 consists of 15 residues. The CDR3 DNA sequence: TGCAGCGTTGTAGGGGAGGACCGCGGTGGCTATGGCTACACCTTC. The encoded protein is CSVVGEDRGGYGYTF.

The sample holds a few counts of this clone. An end of the junction does not agree with germline; a read error may underlie this. J is TRBJ2-7 and V is TRBV7-3; D call uncertain. Per the germline V gene, CDR1 is SGHTA and CDR2 is FQGTGA. This CDR3 spans 13 amino acids. The CDR3 is CASSLAASSEQYF. CDR3 nucleotide sequence: TGTGCCAGCAGCTTAGCAGCGTCCTCCGAGCAGTACTTC.

The chain carries TRBV28 and TRBJ1-1; 7 bases fit TRBD1. Germline CDR1 and CDR2: MDHEN and SYDVKM. V trimming: 4 bases; J trimming: 4 bases; junction bases outside the gene matches: 6. The CDR3 contains 14 residues. Here the CDR3 reads CASSYPGQLTEAFF. CDR3 DNA sequence: TGTGCCAGCAGTTATCCGGGACAGCTCACTGAAGCTTTCTTT.

This chain uses TRBV19 with TRBJ1-1, with a weak D call TRBD1 (5 bases). The germline CDR1 and CDR2 sequences are LNHDA and SQIVND (reference sequence). This CDR3 contains 15 residues. V lost 5 bases, J lost 4 bases, and 17 bases lay in between. The CDR3 DNA sequence: TGTGCCAGTAGTCTGGTAGGGGCTGGCAGCACTGAAGCTTTCTTT. This translates into CASSLVGAGSTEAFF.

The chain is built from TRBV2 and TRBJ1-5; D is uncertain. This CDR3 has 15 residues. V dropped 6 bases and J dropped 0 bases, with 12 bases sitting between them. The germline CDR1 and CDR2 sequences are SNHLY and FYNNEI. CDR3 region: CASRALVYSNQPQHF. The CDR3 nucleotides are TGTGCCAGCAGGGCCTTGGTTTATAGCAATCAGCCCCAGCATTTT. Full variable domain (rest looked up from reference TRBV2 and TRBJ1-5): EPEVTQTPSHQVTQMGQEVILRCVPISNHLYFYWYRQILGQKVEFLVSFYNNEISEKSEIFDDQFSVERPDGSNFTLKIRSTKLEDSAMYFCASRALVYSNQPQHFGDGTRLSIL.

The rearrangement uses TRBV11-2 and TRBJ2-4; 14 positions match TRBD2. Trimming removed 3 bases from V and 1 base from J; junction bases left unmatched: 5. Germline V gene lookup returns CDR1 SGHAT and CDR2 FQNNGV. This CDR3 is built from 18 residues. Here the CDR3 DNA reads TGTGCCAGCAGCTTCCCGCGGACTAGCGGGAGGGCCAAAAACATTCAGTACTTC. It translates to CASSFPRTSGRAKNIQYF.

The chain couples TRBV6-5 to TRBJ2-5, with a possible D match to TRBD1 (6 bases). The J call may be mistaken, given a closer DNA end match to TRBJ2-7. CDR3 length: 15 amino acids. Per the germline V gene, CDR1 is MNHEY and CDR2 is SVGAGI. The chain's CDR3 is CASSYQAAGAYEQYF. The CDR3 DNA sequence: TGTGCCAGCAGTTACCAGGCCGCAGGGGCCTACGAGCAGTACTTC.

The chain uses TRBV7-9 and TRBJ1-1; a possible D gene is TRBD1 (6 bases). The V end lost 2 bases, the J end lost 3 bases, and 10 bases lay between the germline ends. CDR3 length: 14 residues. CDR1 is SEHNR, CDR2 FQNEAQ, per germline (reference sequence). The CDR3 region has the DNA TGTGCCAGCAGCTTACAGGGGTTCTACACTGAAGCTTTCTTT. The encoded protein is CASSLQGFYTEAFF.

The rearrangement links TRBV6-5 to TRBJ2-7, with TRBD2 matching 8 bases. The germline V gene encodes CDR1 MNHEY and CDR2 SVGAGI. The trim removed 4 bases at V and 2 bases at J, leaving 4 bases unmatched. This CDR3 has 14 residues. The CDR3 here is CASSSGTRPYEQYF. CDR3 bases: TGTGCCAGCAGTTCCGGGACTAGGCCCTACGAGCAGTACTTC.

This CDR3 reads CASSEWQGSYNEQFF. In DNA, the CDR3 is TGTGCCAGCAGTGAATGGCAGGGGTCCTACAATGAGCAGTTCTTC. The chain has TRBV2 and TRBJ2-1; perhaps TRBD1 as D (6 bases). Trimming pared 2 bases from V and 1 base from J, leaving 9 bases between. The germline CDR1 and CDR2 sequences are SNHLY and FYNNEI. The CDR3 has 15 residues.

The chain combines TRBV7-9 with TRBJ2-7, with TRBD2 matching over 7 bases. Germline CDR1 is SEHNR and CDR2 is FQNEAQ (reference sequence). This CDR3 contains 14 residues. Germline trimming cut 5 bases from V and 4 bases from J; bases unmatched to any gene: 8. The CDR3 region has the DNA TGTGCCAGCAGCCCCTTTGCGGGGGATTACGAGCAGTACTTC. It translates to CASSPFAGDYEQYF.

The chain has TRBV27 and TRBJ2-7; D may be TRBD1 (6 bases). Trimming shortened V by 5 bases and J by 3 bases, and 11 bases separated the two germline ends. CDR3 length equals 13 residues. Germline V CDR1 and CDR2: MNHEY, SMNVEV (reference sequence). The CDR3 bases are TGTGCCAGCAGTCCCGGGACACTCTACGAGCAGTACTTC. Translation gives CASSPGTLYEQYF.

J is TRBJ2-1 and V is TRBV7-3, with 9 bases that match TRBD2. This CDR3 is built from 16 residues. Germline trimming cut 4 bases from V and 0 bases from J; bases unmatched to any gene: 4. Per the germline V gene, CDR1 is SGHTA and CDR2 is FQGTGA. In DNA form, the CDR3 reads TGTGCCAGCAGCTCCGTAGCGGGAGTCTCCTACAATGAGCAGTTCTTC. It encodes CASSSVAGVSYNEQFF.

The chain carries TRBV11-2 and TRBJ1-4, with D unresolved. Germline V gene data show CDR1 as SGHAT and CDR2 as FQNNGV. This CDR3 has 13 amino acids. Trimming cost V 1 base and J 0 bases, with 0 bases left between them. CDR3 coding DNA: TGTGCCAGCAGCTTAGCAACTAATGAAAAACTGTTTTTT. It is translated as CASSLATNEKLFF.

The V gene is TRBV11-2, the J gene TRBJ2-5, with a weak D call TRBD2 (5 bases). Looked up from germline, CDR1 is SGHAT and CDR2 is FQNNGV. Deletions cut 5 bases from V and 5 bases from J, with 18 bases between. This CDR3 is built from 15 residues. CDR3 sequence reads: CASSQYWSSGETQYF. CDR3 DNA: TGTGCCAGCAGCCAATATTGGAGTTCGGGGGAGACCCAGTACTTC.

This chain links TRBV29-1 with TRBJ1-1, with D hard to call. V was cut by 3 bases and J by 0 bases, with 5 bases left in between. CDR1 and CDR2 (germline): SQVTM, ANQGSEA. CDR3 length: 12 residues. The CDR3 region is CSVDEMNTEAFF. CDR3 in DNA: TGCAGCGTTGACGAGATGAACACTGAAGCTTTCTTT.

The chain is built from TRBV5-4 and TRBJ1-1, with 8 bases lining up with TRBD1. Germline lookup yields CDR1 SGHNT and CDR2 YYREEE (reference sequence). Losses at the gene ends were 4 bases for V and 11 bases for J; bases not matched to a gene: 13. The CDR3 loop spans 14 amino acids. DNA for the CDR3: TGTGCCAGCAGCCAAAATACAGGGGGAACTAAGGCTTTCTTT. This encodes CASSQNTGGTKAFF. Looking up the rest from reference TRBV5-4 and TRBJ1-1 gives the full variable domain: ETGVTQSPTHLIKTRGQQVTLRCSSQSGHNTVSWYQQALGQGPQFIFQYYREEENGRGNFPPRFSGLQFPNYSSELNVNALELDDSALYLCASSQNTGGTKAFFGQGTRLTVV.

This clone was detected a few times. V gene TRBV28 combines with J gene TRBJ2-1; the D gene is possibly TRBD2 (5 bases). CDR1 is MDHEN and CDR2 is SYDVKM in the germline V gene. The CDR3 sequence is 15 residues long. V lost 3 bases, J lost 7 bases, and 16 bases lay in between. The CDR3 spells CASSFILAYQNEQFF. The DNA of the CDR3 is TGTGCCAGCAGTTTTATCCTAGCCTATCAAAATGAGCAGTTCTTC.

V is TRBV27 and J is TRBJ1-1; D call uncertain. This CDR3 has 15 residues. CDR1 and CDR2 from the germline V gene are MNHEY and SMNVEV (reference sequence). The germline V and J ends were trimmed by 0 bases and 0 bases, with 8 bases remaining between them. DNA of the CDR3: TGTGCCAGCAGTTTATCGACAACGATGAACACTGAAGCTTTCTTT. Translating gives CASSLSTTMNTEAFF.